This is a list of T cell receptor beta chains from one sample in a study of blood T cell repertoires in COVID-19. The assay was immunoSEQ multiplex PCR, and TCRdb's table has in-frame clones only and misses some. The table has 540,000 or so clones, 85% to 90% seen once. The sample was peripheral blood. The source of these receptors is a woman in her 50s with COVID-19, enrolled during active disease. Both conserved end residues are part of each CDR3. The D gene is left open where the match is weak. Size is stated for part of the rows, as once, few or many counts, or as a class when the clone is expanded.

>NA|NA|TRBJ2-1|TRBV24-1
TGTGCCACCGGAAGGGAGACGGCCCTGGATAATGAGCAGTTCTTC
CATGRETALDNEQFF
>NA|NA|TRBJ1-1|TRBV24-1
TGTGCCACCAGTGACTCCTCTGACACTGAAGCTTTCTTT
CATSDSSDTEAFF
>NA|NA|TRBJ2-7|TRBV6-2/TRBV6-3
TGTGCCAGCAGTTACCCGTATAACGAGCAGTACTTC
CASSYPYNEQYF
>NA|NA|TRBJ1-1|TRBV28
TGTGCCAGCACCGTTGACACTGAAGCTTTCTTT
CASTVDTEAFF
>TRBD1|NA|TRBJ2-3|TRBV7-3
TGTGCCAGCAGCTCCAGGGGGACCGGCACAGATACGCAGTATTTT
CASSSRGTGTDTQYF
>NA|NA|TRBJ2-7|TRBV18
TGTGCCAGCTCACCAACAACAGTCCGCGAGCAGTACTTC
CASSPTTVREQYF
>NA|NA|TRBJ1-2|TRBV7-9
TGTGCCAGCAGCTTAGTAGGGGATGGCTACACCTTC
CASSLVGDGYTF
>NA|NA|TRBJ1-1|TRBV6-5
TGTGCCAGCAGGCAGGTTTGGACTGAAGCTTTCTTT
CASRQVWTEAFF
>NA|NA|TRBJ1-2|TRBV6-5
TGTGCCAGCAGGTGGGGAGGCGGCTATGGCTACACCTTC
CASRWGGGYGYTF
>TRBD2|NA|TRBJ2-1|TRBV2
TGTGCCAGCAGTGATGGGGGACTAGCGGGGTACTACAATGAGCAGTTCTTC
CASSDGGLAGYYNEQFF
>TRBD1|NA|TRBJ2-2|TRBV19
TGTGCCAGTCGGGACAGAAACACCGGGGAGCTGTTTTTT
CASRDRNTGELFF
>NA|NA|TRBJ1-4|TRBV28
TGTGCCAGCAGCGGAACACAGGGACCAAATGAAAAACTGTTTTTT
CASSGTQGPNEKLFF
>TRBD1|NA|TRBJ1-5|TRBV24-1
TGTGCCACCAGAAAAATCCGGGACAGGGGGTGCAATCAGCCCCAGCATTTT
CATRKIRDRGCNQPQHF
>NA|NA|TRBJ1-5|TRBV28
TGTGCTACCTCGACAGCCCCCCAGCCCCAGCATTTT
CATSTAPQPQHF
>NA|NA|TRBJ1-6|TRBV28
TGTGCCAGCACGGCGGGGAATTCACCCCTCCACTTT
CASTAGNSPLHF
>NA|NA|TRBJ1-5|TRBV7-8
TGTGCCAGCAGCTTATTACAGGGATGGGGCAATCAGCCCCAGCATTTT
CASSLLQGWGNQPQHF
>TRBD1|NA|TRBJ1-4|TRBV30
TGTGCCGGGAGAGCGACAGGGGGCGAAAAACTGTTTTTT
CAGRATGGEKLFF
>TRBD2|NA|TRBJ2-1|TRBV6-1
TGTGCCAGCAGTGAACTAGCGGGGGAGTTCTTC
CASSELAGEFF
>NA|NA|TRBJ2-5|TRBV12-3/TRBV12-4
TGTGCCAGCAGTCTGGGGCCAGAGACCCAGTACTTC
CASSLGPETQYF
>TRBD2|NA|TRBJ2-1|TRBV7-6
TGTGCCAGCAGCTTAGTGGAGGCTAGCGGGGGGGGTGAGCAGTTCTTC
CASSLVEASGGGEQFF
>TRBD1|NA|TRBJ1-2|TRBV2
TGTGCCAGCAGTCCCGGGACAGGGGTCGGGAACTATGGCTACACCTTC
CASSPGTGVGNYGYTF
>NA|NA|TRBJ2-7|TRBV6-5
TGTGCCAGCAGAACGGGGGTGGATTCCTACGAGCAGTACTTC
CASRTGVDSYEQYF
>NA|NA|TRBJ2-1|TRBV9
TGTGCCAGCAGCGTAGTAGGGCCAGGGGCGACCAATGAGCAGTTCTTC
CASSVVGPGATNEQFF
>TRBD1|NA|TRBJ2-7|TRBV19
TGTGCCAGTAGTCTTCCGGGACAGGGGAGATACGAGCAGTACTTC
CASSLPGQGRYEQYF
>TRBD1|NA|TRBJ1-5|TRBV3-1/TRBV3-2
TGTGCCAGCAGCCAGGCCACAGGGGTCGTCAATCAGCCCCAGCATTTT
CASSQATGVVNQPQHF
>TRBD1|NA|TRBJ1-2|TRBV6-5
TGTGCCAGCAGTTACCTCTTGGACAGGGGGCTCGGCTACACCTTC
CASSYLLDRGLGYTF
>NA|once|TRBJ1-4|TRBV5-1
TGCGCCAGCAACCCAGGGGCTAATGAAAAACTGTTTTTT
CASNPGANEKLFF
>TRBD1|NA|TRBJ1-2|TRBV5-6
TGTGCCAGCAGTAGAGGACAGGGGGCGAACTATGGCTACACCTTC
CASSRGQGANYGYTF
>TRBD1|NA|TRBJ1-1|TRBV5-1
TGCGCCAGCAGCCCACCACAGGGGATGAACACTGAAGCTTTCTTT
CASSPPQGMNTEAFF
>NA|NA|TRBJ1-1|TRBV30
TGTGCCTGGAGTGTATATGAGGGCACTGAAGCTTTCTTT
CAWSVYEGTEAFF
>NA|NA|TRBJ2-1|TRBV27
TGTGCCAGCAGTCCTACGGCACAGGTTAATGAGCAGTTCTTC
CASSPTAQVNEQFF
>NA|NA|TRBJ2-7|TRBV18
TGTGCCAGCTCACCGGCGGCAGGGCGGAACGAGCAGTACTTC
CASSPAAGRNEQYF
>TRBD1|NA|TRBJ1-5|TRBV5-1
TGCGCCAGCAGCTTTACAGGGGCCAGCAATCAGCCCCAGCATTTT
CASSFTGASNQPQHF
>TRBD2|NA|TRBJ2-7|TRBV19
TGTGCCAGTAGTCCCGGAAGGGGAGGGGAGCAGTACTTC
CASSPGRGGEQYF
>TRBD1|NA|TRBJ1-1|TRBV27
TGTGCCAGCAGTCCGTCGACAGGGATGAACACTGAAGCTTTCTTT
CASSPSTGMNTEAFF
>TRBD1|NA|TRBJ1-2|TRBV2
TGTGCCAGACGACAGGGTGGCTATGGCTACACCTTC
CARRQGGYGYTF
>TRBD1|NA|TRBJ2-3|TRBV7-2
TGTGCCAGCAGCTTACGATGGGACAGGGTTGCAGATACGCAGTATTTT
CASSLRWDRVADTQYF
>TRBD1|NA|TRBJ1-4|TRBV15
TGTGCCACCAGCAGAGATAGGACAGGGGGGGAAAAACTGTTTTTT
CATSRDRTGGEKLFF
>NA|NA|TRBJ2-3|TRBV7-2
TGTGCCAGCAGCCCGGAGGTAGAGGACACAGATACGCAGTATTTT
CASSPEVEDTDTQYF
>NA|once|TRBJ1-2|TRBV4-1
TGCGCCAGCAGCCAAGATCCCTTAGGGATAGGGAGCTTCAAAGGCTACACCTTC
CASSQDPLGIGSFKGYTF
>NA|NA|TRBJ2-1|TRBV29-1
TGCAGCGTCTCCAACAGGAATGAGCAGTTCTTC
CSVSNRNEQFF
>TRBD2|NA|TRBJ2-1|TRBV7-6
TGTGCCAGCAGCTTAGCTTCTAGCGGGGGTTACAATGAGCAGTTCTTC
CASSLASSGGYNEQFF